This record covers a single T cell receptor beta chain. Its antigen remains unknown. CDR3 length: 12 residues. Germline V gene data show CDR1 as SGHRS and CDR2 as YFSETQ. V lost 7 bases and J lost 1, with 8 bases in between. This entry is derived from a study of cytomegalovirus exposure and HLA in healthy donors. Study results and limitations: Prediction of most subjects' HLA-A and HLA-B alleles by TCR beta sequences was reportedly accurate.

PCR primers comprised 60 Vbeta and 13 Jbeta primers. Assay: immunoSEQ multiplex PCR; the TCRdb copy retains only in-frame clones and omits some. The repertoire holds 150,000 to 200,000 clones, around 80% seen once, with 3.5% to 5% in the top ten. Sequenced material: PBMCs. The origin of this receptor is a woman aged 25-40 years in good health and CMV-seropositive. The V call is TRBV5-1, the J call TRBJ1-1, with D perhaps matching TRBD1 (5 bases). This chain's CDR3 is CASAQGNTEAFF. CDR3 nucleotides: TGCGCCAGCGCCCAGGGGAACACTGAAGCTTTCTTT. Looking up the rest from reference TRBV5-1 and TRBJ1-1 gives the full variable domain: KAGVTQTPRYLIKTRGQQVTLSCSPISGHRSVSWYQQTPGQGLQFLFEYFSETQRNKGNFPGRFSGRQFSNSRSEMNVSTLELGDSALYLCASAQGNTEAFFGQGTRLTVV.